Presented here are 27 T cell receptor beta chains from one specimen sequenced in a study of blood T cell repertoires in COVID-19. Generated by immunoSEQ multiplex PCR, the TCRdb table keeps only in-frame clones and is missing some. The sample lists about 350,000 clones, about 92% occurring once. Sequenced material: peripheral blood. The source of these receptors is a woman aged 55-69 years with COVID-19, enrolled during active disease.

The chain carries TRBV5-6 and TRBJ1-1; D not resolved. V shed 1 base and J shed 0 bases, with 4 bases lying between them. The CDR3 totals 13 residues. The V gene's germline CDR1 is SGHDT and CDR2 YYEEEE. The CDR3 here is CASSLYVNTEAFF. The CDR3, as DNA: TGTGCCAGCAGCTTGTATGTGAACACTGAAGCTTTCTTT. The entire variable domain, with the rest obtained from reference TRBV5-6 and TRBJ1-1, is as follows: DAGVTQSPTHLIKTRGQQVTLRCSPKSGHDTVSWYQQALGQGPQFIFQYYEEEERQRGNFPDRFSGHQFPNYSSELNVNALLLGDSALYLCASSLYVNTEAFFGQGTRLTVV.

The gene calls are TRBV19 and TRBJ1-1, with D possibly matching TRBD1 (6 bases). There are 15 residues in the CDR3. With 7 bases removed from V and 3 bases from J, the gap between germline ends came to 18 bases. CDR1 is LNHDA and CDR2 is SQIVND in the germline V gene (reference sequence). CDR3 sequence reads: CASTPKGEQDTEAFF. The DNA for the CDR3 is TGTGCCAGTACCCCCAAGGGGGAACAGGACACTGAAGCTTTCTTT.

V gene TRBV28 combines with J gene TRBJ1-1; maybe TRBD1 (6 bases). CDR3 size: 15 residues. V gave up 6 bases and J gave up 0 bases, with 14 bases separating them. The germline V gene encodes CDR1 MDHEN and CDR2 SYDVKM. For the CDR3, the DNA is TGTGCCAGCAGACAGGGCGGGCTACTGAACACTGAAGCTTTCTTT. As protein: CASRQGGLLNTEAFF.

The chain links TRBV30 to TRBJ2-1; D ambiguous. Per germline, CDR1 GTSNPN and CDR2 SVGIG (reference sequence). The CDR3 has 11 amino acids. Deletions cut 2 bases from V and 8 bases from J, with 7 bases between. The DNA for the CDR3 is TGTGCCTGGAGTCGGCTAGATGAGCAGTTCTTC. Translated, it gives CAWSRLDEQFF.

The chain carries TRBV3-1 (or the pseudogene TRBV3-2) and TRBJ1-1; 7 bases are a match to TRBD1. Germline loops: CDR1 LGHDT, CDR2 YNNKEL (reference sequence). The V segment lost 4 bases and the J segment 5 bases; nucleotides outside the gene matches: 10. This CDR3 comprises 15 residues. The CDR3 DNA is TGTGCCAGCAGCCGTTCCCAGGGGGAAGGGACTGAAGCTTTCTTT. Its protein is CASSRSQGEGTEAFF.

This chain links TRBV6-5 with TRBJ1-3, with a weak D call TRBD1 (6 bases). This CDR3 region has 15 residues. Germline V gene lookup returns CDR1 MNHEY and CDR2 SVGAGI. V dropped 5 bases and J dropped 0 bases, with 11 bases sitting between them. The CDR3 DNA is TGTGCCAGCAGTCCAGACAGGAGCTCTGGAAACACCATATATTTT. Encoded protein: CASSPDRSSGNTIYF.

V is TRBV5-1 and J is TRBJ1-3; 9 positions agree with TRBD1. V lost 1 base to trimming and J lost 0 bases; unmatched junction nucleotides: 5. The CDR3 runs to 17 residues. CDR1 is SGHRS and CDR2 is YFSETQ in the germline V gene. The CDR3 spells CASSLTGGASSGNTIYF. The CDR3, as DNA: TGCGCCAGCAGCTTGACAGGGGGCGCGAGCTCTGGAAACACCATATATTTT.

The V and J genes are TRBV5-4 and TRBJ1-2, with D perhaps TRBD1 (6 bases). V dropped 2 bases and J dropped 2 bases, with 16 bases sitting between them. Germline loops: CDR1 SGHNT, CDR2 YYREEE (reference sequence). The CDR3 contains 16 residues. CDR3 DNA sequence: TGTGCCAGCAGCTTTCTTGACAGGTCCCCCAACTATGGCTACACCTTC. Its protein is CASSFLDRSPNYGYTF.

The genes are TRBV19 and TRBJ1-5, with D possibly TRBD1 on 5 matching bases. The ends were cut back, 4 bases at V and 2 bases at J, with 15 bases in the middle. Germline CDR1 is LNHDA and CDR2 is SQIVND (reference sequence). CDR3 size: 16 residues. The chain's CDR3 is CASSRGEGSGNQPQHF. The CDR3 nucleotides are TGTGCCAGTAGTAGGGGGGAGGGGTCGGGCAATCAGCCCCAGCATTTT.

The V gene is TRBV6-5, the J gene TRBJ1-2; weak D call: TRBD1 (5 bases). V lost 5 bases and J 2 bases, leaving 15 bases between the germline ends. CDR1 and CDR2 from the germline V gene are MNHEY and SVGAGI. This CDR3 has 15 residues. Written as DNA, the CDR3 is TGTGCCAGCAGTCATCGCCGACAGTTCAACTATGGCTACACCTTC. The encoded protein is CASSHRRQFNYGYTF.

The rearrangement uses TRBV11-2 and TRBJ2-3; tentative D call: TRBD2 (5 bases). Trimming removed 4 bases from V and 4 bases from J, with 12 bases in between. CDR3 length equals 14 residues. Germline CDR1 SGHAT, CDR2 FQNNGV. CDR3 sequence (DNA): TGTGCCAGCAGCTCCGGGGAGAAGGCAGATACGCAGTATTTT. Its protein product is CASSSGEKADTQYF.

This sequence joins TRBV27 and TRBJ1-5; the D gene is possibly TRBD1 (5 bases). Trimming removed 4 bases from V and 4 bases from J, with 20 bases in between. Germline V gives CDR1 MNHEY, CDR2 SMNVEV (reference sequence). The CDR3 contains 17 residues. The CDR3 DNA follows: TGTGCCAGCAGTTCCCTGGGCGGCAGGGCCAAAAATCAGCCCCAGCATTTT. It yields the protein CASSSLGGRAKNQPQHF.

The rearrangement uses TRBV11-1 and TRBJ2-1; 11 bases are a match to TRBD2. V gave up 6 bases and J gave up 6 bases; unmatched junction bases: 4. CDR3 length: 14 residues. Germline values: CDR1 SGHAT, CDR2 FQDESV (reference sequence). The CDR3 DNA reads TGTGCCAGCAGACCGGGACTAGCGGTCAATGAGCAGTTCTTC. This codes for CASRPGLAVNEQFF.

The chain uses TRBV6-5 and TRBJ2-5; 7 bases are shared with TRBD1. The germline V gene encodes CDR1 MNHEY and CDR2 SVGAGI. The CDR3 spans 14 residues. J gave up 5 bases and V 5 bases, and 8 bases lay outside the gene matches. The DNA of the CDR3 is TGTGCCAGCAGTCGAGACAGGGTAGGGGAGACCCAGTACTTC. Translation: CASSRDRVGETQYF.

The V and J genes are TRBV3-1 (or the pseudogene TRBV3-2) and TRBJ1-2; maybe TRBD1 (5 bases). CDR3 size: 19 residues. V lost 4 bases to trimming and J lost 3 bases, with 27 bases between them. Germline V gene data show CDR1 as LGHDT and CDR2 as YNNKEL (reference sequence). The CDR3 region is CASSPIWTFRNLGYYGYTF. The CDR3 coding sequence is TGTGCCAGCAGCCCTATTTGGACATTCCGAAACTTGGGCTACTATGGCTACACCTTC.

The V and J genes are TRBV27 and TRBJ1-1, with a possible D match to TRBD1 (5 bases). Germline CDR1 MNHEY, CDR2 SMNVEV (reference sequence). This CDR3 comprises 12 residues. V was cut by 5 bases and J by 6 bases, with 10 bases left in between. For the CDR3, the DNA is TGTGCCAGCAGTCCCCAGGGCGCTGAAGCTTTCTTT. This encodes CASSPQGAEAFF.

The chain is built from TRBV18 and TRBJ1-1, with a possible D match to TRBD1 (5 bases). The CDR3 has 16 amino acids. V was pared by 5 bases and J by 4 bases, with 20 bases between. Per the germline V gene, CDR1 is KGHSH and CDR2 is LQKENI. CDR3 DNA sequence: TGTGCCAGCTCATCCCAAGGCGGGGACCCCCCCACTGAAGCTTTCTTT. It is translated as CASSSQGGDPPTEAFF.

The chain combines TRBV5-1 with TRBJ2-3; 9 bases line up with TRBD2. The CDR3 has 20 amino acids. With 0 bases clipped from V and 0 bases from J, the junction kept 14 bases outside the gene matches. The germline V gene encodes CDR1 SGHRS and CDR2 YFSETQ. CDR3 residues: CASSLGGGGALRTSTDTQYF. The DNA for the CDR3 is TGCGCCAGCAGCTTGGGCGGCGGGGGGGCCCTCCGAACTAGCACAGATACGCAGTATTTT.

The CDR3 region is CASSQTGVLNQPQHF. In DNA, the CDR3 is TGTGCCAGCTCCCAGACAGGGGTGCTCAATCAGCCCCAGCATTTT. The chain recombines TRBV18 with TRBJ1-5; 8 nucleotides agree with TRBD1. From germline, CDR1 is KGHSH and CDR2 LQKENI. V lost 6 bases to trimming and J lost 3 bases; unmatched junction nucleotides: 7. This CDR3 has 15 residues.

This clone was picked up one time. V gene TRBV5-1 combines with J gene TRBJ2-2; 7 bases agree with TRBD1. CDR3 length: 16 amino acids. V was clipped by 4 bases and J by 3 bases; unmatched bases: 9. Germline V CDR1 and CDR2: SGHRS, YFSETQ. This CDR3 reads CASSRMLGGDTGELFF. The CDR3 DNA reads as TGCGCCAGCAGCCGAATGCTAGGGGGCGACACCGGGGAGCTGTTTTTT.

J is TRBJ2-4 and V is TRBV29-1; D might be TRBD2 (6 bases). The V and J ends lost 6 bases and 7 bases respectively, with 16 bases between them. Germline CDR1 SQVTM, CDR2 ANQGSEA. The CDR3 is made up of 13 amino acids. CDR3 sequence reads: CSVLIPGENIQYF. CDR3 DNA sequence: TGCAGCGTCCTAATTCCGGGGGAGAACATTCAGTACTTC. Drawing the rest from reference TRBV29-1 and TRBJ2-4, the complete variable domain is SAVISQKPSRDICQRGTSLTIQCQVDSQVTMMFWYRQQPGQSLTLIATANQGSEATYESGFVIDKFPISRPNLTFSTLTVSNMSPEDSSIYLCSVLIPGENIQYFGAGTRLSVL.

The J gene is TRBJ1-5, the V gene TRBV7-9; 10 bases match TRBD1. Germline CDR1 and CDR2: SEHNR and FQNEAQ (reference sequence). Trimming at V came to 4 bases and at J to 4 bases, leaving 1 base not matched to a gene. CDR3 length: 14 residues. CDR3 amino acids: CASSSDRGNQPQHF. The CDR3 DNA reads as TGTGCCAGCAGCTCGGACAGGGGGAATCAGCCCCAGCATTTT. Together with reference TRBV7-9 and TRBJ1-5, the CDR3 gives the full variable domain: DTGVSQNPRHKITKRGQNVTFRCDPISEHNRLYWYRQTLGQGPEFLTYFQNEAQLEKSRLLSDRFSAERPKGSFSTLEIQRTEQGDSAMYLCASSSDRGNQPQHFGDGTRLSIL.

The rearrangement uses TRBV5-8 and TRBJ2-1; 9 bases line up with TRBD2. J lost 3 bases, V lost 4 bases, and 11 bases had no gene match. The germline V gene has CDR1 SGHTS and CDR2 YDEGEE. The CDR3 contains 17 residues. The CDR3 sequence is CASSPKLAGISYNEQFF. The CDR3 coding sequence is TGTGCCAGCAGCCCGAAGCTAGCGGGGATCAGCTACAATGAGCAGTTCTTC. Using reference TRBV5-8 and TRBJ2-1 for the parts outside the CDR3, the full variable domain is EAGVTQSPTHLIKTRGQQATLRCSPISGHTSVYWYQQALGLGLQFLLWYDEGEERNRGNFPPRFSGRQFPNYSSELNVNALELEDSALYLCASSPKLAGISYNEQFFGPGTRLTVL.

This rearrangement joins TRBV5-1 to TRBJ1-3; no reliable D call. V was cut by 0 bases and J by 0 bases, with 7 bases left in between. The V gene's germline CDR1 is SGHRS and CDR2 YFSETQ. The CDR3 has 15 amino acids. The CDR3 nucleotides are TGCGCCAGCAGCTTGGGCCAAGCCTCTGGAAACACCATATATTTT. Protein: CASSLGQASGNTIYF.

This clone was seen a single time. This rearrangement joins TRBV24-1 to TRBJ2-7; D unclear. CDR1 and CDR2 (germline): KGHDR, SFDVKD. The CDR3 length is 14 residues. V was trimmed by 3 bases and J by 6 bases, leaving 14 bases between them. CDR3 nucleotide sequence: TGTGCCACCAGTGATGGTAGAGTTGCCCGCGAGCAGTACTTC. Protein: CATSDGRVAREQYF.

This rearrangement joins TRBV28 to TRBJ1-4; 8 positions match TRBD1. This CDR3 spans 18 amino acids. Trimming cost V 7 bases and J 0 bases; bases outside gene matches: 13. Germline V gene data show CDR1 as MDHEN and CDR2 as SYDVKM. CDR3 residues: CASTGRGLDSATNEKLFF. CDR3 DNA: TGTGCCAGCACGGGCAGGGGGCTCGACTCGGCAACTAATGAAAAACTGTTTTTT.

The rearrangement links TRBV30 to TRBJ2-5; weak D call: TRBD1 (6 bases). The CDR3 length is 11 residues. Germline assignment: CDR1 GTSNPN and CDR2 SVGIG (reference sequence). V lost 6 bases and J lost 9, with 14 bases in between. This CDR3 is CACRTGFAQYF. For the CDR3, the DNA is TGTGCCTGTCGAACAGGGTTTGCCCAGTACTTC.